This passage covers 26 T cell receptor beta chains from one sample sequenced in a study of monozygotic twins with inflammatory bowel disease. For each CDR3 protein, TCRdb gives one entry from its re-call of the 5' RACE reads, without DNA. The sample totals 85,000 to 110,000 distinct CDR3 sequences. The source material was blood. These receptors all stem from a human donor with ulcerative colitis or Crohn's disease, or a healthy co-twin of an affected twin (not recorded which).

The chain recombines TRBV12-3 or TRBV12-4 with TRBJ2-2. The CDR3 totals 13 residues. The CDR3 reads CASSPHLDGVLFF.

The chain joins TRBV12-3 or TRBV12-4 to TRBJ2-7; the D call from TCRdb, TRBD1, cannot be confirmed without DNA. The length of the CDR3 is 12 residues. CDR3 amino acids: CASVGDAHEQYF.

CDR3 protein: CASSYSLEQFF. The chain carries TRBV6-2 or TRBV6-3 and TRBJ2-1. CDR1 is MNHEY, CDR2 SVGEGT, per germline. The CDR3 is 11 amino acids.

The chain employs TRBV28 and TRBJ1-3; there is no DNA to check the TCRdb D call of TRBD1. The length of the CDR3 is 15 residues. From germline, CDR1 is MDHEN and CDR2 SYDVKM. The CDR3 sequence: CASSTRGGSGNTIYF.

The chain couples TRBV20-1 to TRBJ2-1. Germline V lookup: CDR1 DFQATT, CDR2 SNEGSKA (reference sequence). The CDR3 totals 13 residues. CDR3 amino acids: CSPGLDSYNEQFF.

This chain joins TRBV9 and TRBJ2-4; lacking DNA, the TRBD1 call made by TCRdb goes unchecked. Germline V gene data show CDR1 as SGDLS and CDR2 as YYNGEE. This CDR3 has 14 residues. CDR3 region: CASSVGRQINIQYF.

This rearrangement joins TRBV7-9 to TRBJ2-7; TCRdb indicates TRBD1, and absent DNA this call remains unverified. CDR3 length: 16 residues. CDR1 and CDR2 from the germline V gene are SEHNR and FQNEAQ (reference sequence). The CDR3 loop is CASSSRSGGNSYEQYF.

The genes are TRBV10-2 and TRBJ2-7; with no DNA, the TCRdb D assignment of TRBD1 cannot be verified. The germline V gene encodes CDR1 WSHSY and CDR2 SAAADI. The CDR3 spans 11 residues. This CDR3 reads CASKGGYEQYF.

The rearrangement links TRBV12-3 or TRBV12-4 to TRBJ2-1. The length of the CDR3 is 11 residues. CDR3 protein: CASSLVGIEFF.

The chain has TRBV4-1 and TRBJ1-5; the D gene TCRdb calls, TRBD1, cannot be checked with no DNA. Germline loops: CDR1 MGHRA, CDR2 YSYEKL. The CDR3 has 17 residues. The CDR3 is CASSLPSGPLRNQPQHF.

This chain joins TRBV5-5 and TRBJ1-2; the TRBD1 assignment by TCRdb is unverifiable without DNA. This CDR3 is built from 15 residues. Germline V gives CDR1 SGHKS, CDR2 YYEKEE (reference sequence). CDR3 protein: CASSLSQGADYGYTF.

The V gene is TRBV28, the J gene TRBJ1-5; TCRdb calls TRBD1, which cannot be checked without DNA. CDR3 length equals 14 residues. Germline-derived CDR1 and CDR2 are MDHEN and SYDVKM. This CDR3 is CASSFRQGRQPQHF.

The chain's CDR3 is CASSPQRGGSYNEQFF. The chain uses TRBV18 and TRBJ2-1; no DNA is available, so the TRBD2 call from TCRdb remains unchecked. This CDR3 spans 16 amino acids. Germline V gene data show CDR1 as KGHSH and CDR2 as LQKENI.

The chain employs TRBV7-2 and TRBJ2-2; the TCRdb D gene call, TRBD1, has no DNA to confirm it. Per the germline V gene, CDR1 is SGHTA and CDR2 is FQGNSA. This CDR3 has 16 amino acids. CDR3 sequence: CASSLVPRVGTGELFF.

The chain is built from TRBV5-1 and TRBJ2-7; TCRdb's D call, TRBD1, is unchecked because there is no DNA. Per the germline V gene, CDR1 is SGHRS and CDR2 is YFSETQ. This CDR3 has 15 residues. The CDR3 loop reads CASSRDRLNDYEQYF.

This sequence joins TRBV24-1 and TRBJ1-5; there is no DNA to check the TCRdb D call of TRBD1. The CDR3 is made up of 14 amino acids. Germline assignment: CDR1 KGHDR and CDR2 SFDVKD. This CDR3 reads CATSREGSNQPQHF.

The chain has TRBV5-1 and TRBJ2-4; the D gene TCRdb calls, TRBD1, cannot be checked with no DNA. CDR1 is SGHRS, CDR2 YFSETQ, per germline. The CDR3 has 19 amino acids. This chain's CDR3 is CASSSMVGARMLAKNIQYF.

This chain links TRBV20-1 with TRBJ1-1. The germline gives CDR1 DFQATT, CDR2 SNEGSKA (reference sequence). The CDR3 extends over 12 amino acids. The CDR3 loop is CSAATGGTEAFF.

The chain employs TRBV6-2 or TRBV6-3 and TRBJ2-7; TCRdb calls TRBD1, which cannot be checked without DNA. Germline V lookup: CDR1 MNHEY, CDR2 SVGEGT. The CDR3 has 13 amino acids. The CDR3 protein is CASSPDRAYEQYF.

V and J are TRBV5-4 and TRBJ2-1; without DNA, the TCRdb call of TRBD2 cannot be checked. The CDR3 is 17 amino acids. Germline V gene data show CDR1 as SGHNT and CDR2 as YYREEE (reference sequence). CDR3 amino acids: CASSFSSLAGGGNEQFF.

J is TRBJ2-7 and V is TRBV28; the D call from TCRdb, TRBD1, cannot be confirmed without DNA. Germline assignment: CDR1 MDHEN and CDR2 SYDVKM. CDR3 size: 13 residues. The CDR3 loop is CASSPQQKTGQYF.

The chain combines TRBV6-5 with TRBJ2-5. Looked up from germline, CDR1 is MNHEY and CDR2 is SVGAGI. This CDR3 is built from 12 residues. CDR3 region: CASGDFLGTQYF.

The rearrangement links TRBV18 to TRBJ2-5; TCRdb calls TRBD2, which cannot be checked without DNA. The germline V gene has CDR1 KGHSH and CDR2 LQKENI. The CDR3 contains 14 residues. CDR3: CASSPPTSPETQYF.

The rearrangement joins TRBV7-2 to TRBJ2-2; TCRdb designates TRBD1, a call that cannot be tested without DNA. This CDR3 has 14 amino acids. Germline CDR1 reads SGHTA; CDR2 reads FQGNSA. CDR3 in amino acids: CASSQLTGAGELFF.

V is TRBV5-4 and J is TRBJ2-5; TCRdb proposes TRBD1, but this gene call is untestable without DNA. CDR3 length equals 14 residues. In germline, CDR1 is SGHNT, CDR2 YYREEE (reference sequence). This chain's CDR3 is CASSFTTGRETQYF.

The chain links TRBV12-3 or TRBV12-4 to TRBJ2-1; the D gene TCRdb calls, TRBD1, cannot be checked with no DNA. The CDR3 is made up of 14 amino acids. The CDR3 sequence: CASSVAVPKNEQFF.